These 29 T cell receptor beta chains were all obtained from the same sample, sequenced in a study of T-cell reconstitution after alpha-beta-depleted transplantation in children. The TCRbeta library was prepared with unique molecular identifiers. TCRdb re-derived calls from the PCR reads in MiXCR, one entry per CDR3 protein. The repertoire includes 450,000 to 550,000 distinct CDR3 sequences, about an eighth of them detected once, and about 14% sits in the top ten. Sequencing used PBMCs, mostly from graft donor cells, obtained 180 days after TCRalphabeta/CD19-depleted stem cell transplant. The receptors were sampled from a female patient aged 2-9 years who had a stem cell transplant for aplastic anemia, so the T cells may come from the graft donor.

Note on this clonotype: One end of the junction fails to match germline, which may point to a read error. The chain employs TRBV6-6 and TRBJ2-1; D not certain. CDR3 length: 12 amino acids. Germline V gene lookup returns CDR1 MNHNY and CDR2 SVGAGI (reference sequence). CDR3 DNA: TGTGCCAGCAGTTACTCCGACAATGAGCAGTTCTTC. It codes for CASSYSDNEQFF.

This clonotype came up a few times. This sequence joins TRBV7-9 and TRBJ1-6; D remains ambiguous. V was pared by 8 bases and J by 0 bases, with 11 bases between. The CDR3 is 15 residues long. The germline V gene encodes CDR1 SEHNR and CDR2 FQNEAQ (reference sequence). The CDR3 coding sequence is TGTGCCAGCCGACCGGGTTACTCCTATAATTCACCCCTCCACTTT. Its protein is CASRPGYSYNSPLHF.

This clonotype appeared many times. This sequence joins TRBV29-1 and TRBJ2-5, with unresolved D. The V and J ends lost 1 base and 2 bases respectively, with 11 bases between them. This CDR3 comprises 14 residues. The germline V gene has CDR1 SQVTM and CDR2 ANQGSEA. CDR3 nucleotide sequence: TGCAGCGTTGAAGGTGACCCGGCTCAAGAGACCCAGTACTTC. Encoded protein: CSVEGDPAQETQYF.

This clonotype was picked up a small number of times. The genes are TRBV27 and TRBJ1-1; D is possibly TRBD1 (5 bases). Trimming removed 6 bases at V and 4 bases at J, with 12 bases between. CDR3 length: 13 residues. CDR1 is MNHEY and CDR2 is SMNVEV in the germline V gene (reference sequence). This CDR3 reads CASRRGVGTEAFF. In DNA form, the CDR3 reads TGTGCCAGCAGAAGGGGTGTGGGCACTGAAGCTTTCTTT.

J is TRBJ2-7 and V is TRBV28; tentatively, D is TRBD2 (5 bases). Germline CDR1 reads MDHEN; CDR2 reads SYDVKM. The CDR3 sequence is 16 residues long. V lost 5 bases and J 3 bases, leaving 20 bases between the germline ends. The CDR3 region is CASSLPRDDGDYEQYF. CDR3 coding DNA: TGTGCCAGCAGTCTCCCCCGGGATGACGGGGACTACGAGCAGTACTTC.

This sequence joins TRBV29-1 and TRBJ1-5; D is unresolved. Trimming stripped 6 bases from V and 1 base from J, with 7 bases between. Germline V lookup: CDR1 SQVTM, CDR2 ANQGSEA. The CDR3 extends over 12 amino acids. The CDR3 DNA follows: TGCAGCGTCGTGGACAGCAATCAGCCCCAGCATTTT. This encodes CSVVDSNQPQHF.

This clonotype was seen many times. The chain recombines TRBV7-2 with TRBJ1-6, with TRBD1 matching 7 bases. Germline V CDR1 and CDR2: SGHTA, FQGNSA. The length of the CDR3 is 14 residues. V was pared by 5 bases and J by 10 bases, with 8 bases of the junction left unmatched. The DNA of the CDR3 is TGTGCCAGCAGCCCCGACAGGGAGTACTCACCCCTCCACTTT. Its translation is CASSPDREYSPLHF.

The chain has TRBV27 and TRBJ2-1; no firm D call. In germline, CDR1 is MNHEY, CDR2 SMNVEV (reference sequence). The V end lost 10 bases, the J end lost 10 bases, and 17 bases lay between the germline ends. The CDR3 has 12 residues. The CDR3, as DNA: TGTGCCACTGTGGCTCGAGCGAGGGAGCAGTTCTTC. It translates to CATVARAREQFF.

The chain joins TRBV9 to TRBJ1-3, with D tentatively TRBD1 (6 bases). The CDR3 covers 17 residues. V was shortened by 2 bases and J by 0 bases, with 15 bases between the two germline ends. Germline CDR1 reads SGDLS; CDR2 reads YYNGEE. Here the CDR3 reads CASSVGGRGASGNTIYF. DNA for the CDR3: TGTGCCAGCAGCGTTGGGGGCAGGGGTGCCTCTGGAAACACCATATATTTT.

This clonotype turned up a few times. The J gene is TRBJ1-2, the V gene TRBV4-3; D is uncertain. The germline V and J ends were trimmed by 1 base and 4 bases, with 10 bases remaining between them. CDR3 length equals 14 residues. From germline, CDR1 is LGHNA and CDR2 YSLEER. Here the CDR3 reads CASSQAMGSYGYTF. The DNA for the CDR3 is TGCGCCAGCAGCCAAGCTATGGGAAGCTATGGCTACACCTTC.

Many counts were recorded for this clonotype. This rearrangement joins TRBV5-1 to TRBJ2-2; 10 nucleotides agree with TRBD2. J was trimmed by 4 bases and V by 0 bases; bases with no gene match: 3. Germline CDR1 is SGHRS and CDR2 is YFSETQ. CDR3 length equals 16 residues. CDR3 bases: TGCGCCAGCAGCTTGGTGACTAGCGGGTTCACCGGGGAGCTGTTTTTT. Its translation is CASSLVTSGFTGELFF.

This clonotype appeared a few times. CDR3 amino acids: CSALPLGVGNTIYF. The CDR3 DNA reads TGCAGTGCCCTCCCGTTGGGCGTAGGAAACACCATATATTTT. The V and J genes are TRBV20-1 and TRBJ1-3; D ambiguous. The CDR3 spans 14 residues. V lost 6 bases and J lost 4, with 16 bases in between. CDR1 and CDR2 (germline): DFQATT, SNEGSKA (reference sequence).

The chain carries TRBV29-1 and TRBJ2-7; 10 bases match TRBD1. CDR3 size: 13 residues. CDR1 is SQVTM and CDR2 is ANQGSEA in the germline V gene. The J segment lost 3 bases and the V segment lost 6 bases, leaving 5 bases of the junction unmatched. As DNA, the CDR3 is TGCAGCGTAACTTGGGACAGGGGCTACGAGCAGTACTTC. Translating it yields CSVTWDRGYEQYF.

This clonotype was counted ten times or more. J is TRBJ2-5 and V is TRBV12-3 or TRBV12-4, with D hard to call. This CDR3 is 14 amino acids long. V dropped 5 bases and J dropped 3 bases, with 13 bases sitting between them. This CDR3 reads CASSGGADEETQYF. The CDR3 nucleotides are TGTGCCAGCAGTGGCGGTGCGGACGAAGAGACCCAGTACTTC.

J is TRBJ1-5 and V is TRBV7-9; 10 bases fit TRBD1. This CDR3 region has 14 residues. CDR1 is SEHNR and CDR2 is FQNEAQ in the germline V gene (reference sequence). V shed 5 bases and J 8 bases; nucleotides not matched to a gene: 6. The CDR3 sequence: CASSLGQGNKPQHF. CDR3 nucleotides: TGTGCCAGCAGCCTGGGACAGGGGAATAAGCCCCAGCATTTT.

This clonotype occurred a few times. This rearrangement joins TRBV7-8 to TRBJ1-5, with D tentatively TRBD1 (5 bases). With 7 bases removed from V and 3 bases from J, the gap between germline ends came to 25 bases. This CDR3 region has 18 residues. Germline V CDR1 and CDR2: SGHVS, FQNEAQ. CDR3 sequence reads: CASTLTGLLDPDNQPQHF. The CDR3 DNA sequence: TGTGCCAGCACCCTAACGGGGCTCTTAGATCCGGACAATCAGCCCCAGCATTTT.

The CDR3 DNA reads as TGTGCCAGCAGCTTAGCGGGACTAGCGGGAAGGGAGACCCAGTACTTC. It is translated as CASSLAGLAGRETQYF. The chain recombines TRBV7-2 with TRBJ2-5, with 13 positions matching TRBD2. Looked up from germline, CDR1 is SGHTA and CDR2 is FQGNSA. V lost 0 bases and J lost 5; bases outside the gene matches: 3. The CDR3 is made up of 16 amino acids.

The rearrangement uses TRBV5-1 and TRBJ2-1; D call uncertain. Trimming left V 9 bases short and J 7 bases short, with 11 bases between. The CDR3 loop spans 11 amino acids. The germline V gene encodes CDR1 SGHRS and CDR2 YFSETQ. CDR3 residues: CATSLGNEQFF. CDR3 bases: TGCGCCACCTCCCTCGGTAATGAGCAGTTCTTC.

This clonotype was found a few times. The CDR3 region is CASSELAEKETQYF. CDR3 bases: TGTGCCAGCAGTGAATTAGCGGAGAAAGAGACCCAGTACTTC. This sequence joins TRBV25-1 and TRBJ2-5, with a tentative D call TRBD2 (6 bases). The germline gives CDR1 MGHDK, CDR2 SYGVNS. This CDR3 is built from 14 residues. V was cut by 1 base and J by 3 bases, with 9 bases left in between. The full variable domain, with the rest looked up from reference TRBV25-1 and TRBJ2-5, is EADIYQTPRYLVIGTGKKITLECSQTMGHDKMYWYQQDPGMELHLIHYSYGVNSTEKGDLSSESTVSRIRTEHFPLTLESARPSHTSQYLCASSELAEKETQYFGPGTRLLVL.

The genes are TRBV6-5 and TRBJ1-6; D is ambiguous. Germline loops: CDR1 MNHEY, CDR2 SVGAGI. The length of the CDR3 is 18 residues. V was trimmed by 2 bases and J by 0 bases, leaving 14 bases between them. CDR3 loop: CASSYRARPSSYNSPLHF. CDR3 DNA sequence: TGTGCCAGCAGTTACCGCGCTCGGCCGAGCTCCTATAATTCACCCCTCCACTTT.

This chain connects TRBV5-6 to TRBJ2-2; TRBD1 might be the D (5 bases). V dropped 4 bases and J dropped 7 bases, with 17 bases sitting between them. The CDR3 is 15 amino acids. Germline CDR1 and CDR2: SGHDT and YYEEEE. The CDR3 reads CASSLLQVTHGELFF. DNA of the CDR3: TGTGCCAGCAGCCTGTTACAGGTGACCCACGGGGAGCTGTTTTTT.

This sequence joins TRBV28 and TRBJ1-3, with 7 nucleotides matching TRBD1. Germline V gene lookup returns CDR1 MDHEN and CDR2 SYDVKM. J gave up 1 base and V 9 bases, and 9 bases lay outside the gene matches. This CDR3 comprises 15 residues. The CDR3 is CASETGPRSGNTIYF. The CDR3 nucleotides are TGTGCCAGTGAGACAGGGCCAAGGTCTGGAAACACCATATATTTT.

This chain uses TRBV28 with TRBJ2-5, with TRBD2 matching 13 bases. CDR1 is MDHEN, CDR2 SYDVKM, per germline. The V gene end was trimmed by 3 bases and the J gene end by 5 bases; junction bases not matched to a gene: 9. There are 17 residues in the CDR3. CDR3 sequence reads: CASSFAPGLAGAETQYF. CDR3 nucleotides: TGTGCCAGCAGTTTCGCACCCGGACTAGCGGGAGCTGAGACCCAGTACTTC.

The chain recombines TRBV4-2 with TRBJ1-5; no firm D call. Trimming shortened V by 2 bases and J by 7 bases, and 6 bases separated the two germline ends. Germline CDR1 LGHNA, CDR2 YNFKEQ. The CDR3 length is 12 residues. In DNA form, the CDR3 reads TGTGCCAGCAGCCAACCGGGGCAGCCCCAGCATTTT. It specifies CASSQPGQPQHF.

In this sample, this clonotype turned up a few times. This sequence joins TRBV5-1 and TRBJ2-1; a possible D gene is TRBD1 (5 bases). V was trimmed by 2 bases and J by 5 bases, leaving 11 bases between them. CDR1 is SGHRS and CDR2 is YFSETQ in the germline V gene. The CDR3 runs to 14 residues. CDR3: CASSLRLDNNEQFF. For the CDR3, the DNA is TGCGCCAGCAGCTTAAGGCTGGACAACAATGAGCAGTTCTTC.

The sample holds many counts of this clonotype. The chain uses TRBV6-2 or TRBV6-3 and TRBJ2-7; D is possibly TRBD1 (8 bases). Looked up from germline, CDR1 is MNHEY and CDR2 is SVGEGT. The CDR3 loop spans 16 amino acids. Trimming shortened V by 2 bases and J by 2 bases, and 16 bases separated the two germline ends. The CDR3 DNA reads as TGTGCCAGCAGTTACAAGCGGGACAGGTATACCTACGAGCAGTACGTC. The encoded protein is CASSYKRDRYTYEQYV.

This clonotype came up many times. V usage is TRBV28 and J usage is TRBJ2-1; the match to TRBD2 covers 14 bases. The length of the CDR3 is 17 residues. Germline V CDR1 and CDR2: MDHEN, SYDVKM. V lost 6 bases to trimming and J lost 5 bases; unmatched junction nucleotides: 9. The CDR3 sequence: CASSIGTSGSRNNEQFF. CDR3 DNA: TGTGCCAGCAGCATCGGGACTAGCGGGAGTCGGAACAATGAGCAGTTCTTC.

The CDR3 is CASSNRGYTENYGYTF. The CDR3 nucleotides read TGCGCCAGCAGCAACCGCGGATATACGGAGAACTATGGCTACACCTTC. This chain uses TRBV5-1 with TRBJ1-2; D unclear. The CDR3 length is 16 residues. The V end was cut by 4 bases, the J end by 2 bases, with 18 bases between. The germline CDR1 and CDR2 sequences are SGHRS and YFSETQ. Full variable domain (remainder filled in from reference TRBV5-1 and TRBJ1-2): KAGVTQTPRYLIKTRGQQVTLSCSPISGHRSVSWYQQTPGQGLQFLFEYFSETQRNKGNFPGRFSGRQFSNSRSEMNVSTLELGDSALYLCASSNRGYTENYGYTFGSGTRLTVV.

The chain employs TRBV12-3 or TRBV12-4 and TRBJ2-1, with 7 bases lining up with TRBD1. The CDR3 loop spans 14 amino acids. V dropped 5 bases and J dropped 5; count of bases not matched to a gene: 6. The CDR3 DNA follows: TGTGCCAGCAGTCAGGGACAGAGCCACAATGAGCAGTTCTTC. It specifies CASSQGQSHNEQFF.